The clone carrying this T cell receptor (beta chain) was counted a single time. Its antigen is as yet unknown. The data originate from a study of cytomegalovirus exposure and HLA in healthy donors. Study conclusions and caveats: Through in vitro validation, three CMV-associated chains were shown to be specific for CMV antigens.

V dropped 6 bases and J dropped 4 bases, with 13 bases sitting between them. CDR1 is MNHNY and CDR2 is SVGAGI in the germline V gene (reference sequence). The CDR3 extends over 14 amino acids. The study ran its PCR with 60 Vbeta and 13 Jbeta primers. Only in-frame clones appear in the TCRdb table, and some are missing; sequencing was by immunoSEQ multiplex PCR. The sample lists 150,000 to 200,000 clones, 70% to 80% occurring once. The chain carries TRBV6-6 and TRBJ1-5, with no clear D. This clonotype was obtained from a woman between 45 and 65 years old in good health and CMV-seronegative. The material sequenced was PBMCs. The CDR3 loop reads CASSEPGLNQPQHF. The CDR3 DNA follows: TGTGCCAGCAGCGAACCGGGGTTAAATCAGCCCCAGCATTTT.